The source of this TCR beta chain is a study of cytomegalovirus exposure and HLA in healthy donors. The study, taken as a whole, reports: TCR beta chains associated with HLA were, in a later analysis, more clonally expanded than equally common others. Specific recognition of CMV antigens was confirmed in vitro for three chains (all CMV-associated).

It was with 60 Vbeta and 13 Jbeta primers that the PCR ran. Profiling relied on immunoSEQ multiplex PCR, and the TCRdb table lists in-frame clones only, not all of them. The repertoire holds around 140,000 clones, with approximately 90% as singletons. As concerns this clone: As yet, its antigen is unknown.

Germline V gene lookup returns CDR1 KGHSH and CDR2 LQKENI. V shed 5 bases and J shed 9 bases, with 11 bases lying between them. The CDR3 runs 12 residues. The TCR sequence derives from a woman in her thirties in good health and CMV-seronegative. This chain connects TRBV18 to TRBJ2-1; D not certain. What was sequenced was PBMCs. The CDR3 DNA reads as TGTGCCAGCTCATCGTCGGGTGCTGAGCAGTTCTTC. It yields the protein CASSSSGAEQFF.